The 13 T cell receptor beta chains below were found in one sample sequenced in a study of blood T cell repertoires in COVID-19. Assay used: immunoSEQ multiplex PCR; TCRdb lists only in-frame clones, some missing. In the table there are more than 250,000 clones, around 90% of which are singletons. The sequenced sample was peripheral blood. These receptors came from a human donor in a cohort sampled during active COVID-19.

This chain's CDR3 is CASSPRLDGDEQYF. The CDR3 DNA sequence: TGTGCCAGCAGCCCCCGACTAGACGGCGACGAGCAGTACTTC. The chain has TRBV5-4 and TRBJ2-7, with D maybe TRBD2 (6 bases). The V end lost 4 bases, the J end lost 5 bases, and 16 bases lay between the germline ends. The CDR3 has 14 amino acids. Per the germline V gene, CDR1 is SGHNT and CDR2 is YYREEE (reference sequence).

The V gene is TRBV7-2, the J gene TRBJ1-1, with a possible D match to TRBD1 (5 bases). The germline V and J ends were trimmed by 5 bases and 8 bases, with 15 bases remaining between them. Germline values: CDR1 SGHTA, CDR2 FQGNSA. The CDR3 extends over 13 amino acids. The CDR3 region is CASSAGLRTEAFF. CDR3 nucleotide sequence: TGTGCCAGCAGCGCGGGACTGAGGACAGAAGCTTTCTTT.

The genes are TRBV11-2 and TRBJ1-5; no firm D call. Germline loops: CDR1 SGHAT, CDR2 FQNNGV. V was shortened by 4 bases and J by 6 bases, with 13 bases between the two germline ends. The CDR3 extends over 14 amino acids. CDR3 in DNA: TGTGCCAGCAGCTCAAGTGAGGGAGTTCAGCCCCAGCATTTT. It translates to CASSSSEGVQPQHF. Based on the CDR3 plus reference TRBV11-2 and TRBJ1-5, the full variable domain is EAGVAQSPRYKIIEKRQSVAFWCNPISGHATLYWYQQILGQGPKLLIQFQNNGVVDDSQLPKDRFSAERLKGVDSTLKIQPAKLEDSAVYLCASSSSEGVQPQHFGDGTRLSIL.

This clone was detected only once. The chain combines TRBV28 with TRBJ1-3; D gene ambiguous. Trimming pared 3 bases from V and 2 bases from J, leaving 14 bases between. The germline gives CDR1 MDHEN, CDR2 SYDVKM. CDR3 length: 16 amino acids. The CDR3 DNA is TGTGCCAGCAGTTTTTGGAGGGCGGGTCCTGGAAACACCATATATTTT. Protein product: CASSFWRAGPGNTIYF.

The chain combines TRBV28 with TRBJ2-1; TRBD1 might be the D (6 bases). Germline values: CDR1 MDHEN, CDR2 SYDVKM. The CDR3 sequence is 15 residues long. Trimming shortened V by 7 bases and J by 9 bases, and 22 bases separated the two germline ends. CDR3 residues: CASISGTTLGSEQFF. CDR3 nucleotide sequence: TGTGCCAGCATATCTGGGACAACCCTGGGGTCTGAGCAGTTCTTC.

This clone was recorded only once. This sequence joins TRBV30 and TRBJ1-5; no clear D. CDR1 and CDR2 (germline): GTSNPN, SVGIG (reference sequence). The CDR3 is made up of 13 amino acids. Trimming removed 1 base at V and 7 bases at J, with 11 bases between. CDR3 amino acids: CAWSEGGLQPQHF. CDR3 DNA: TGTGCCTGGAGTGAGGGAGGGTTGCAGCCCCAGCATTTT.

This rearrangement joins TRBV7-2 to TRBJ1-3; no definite D call. Germline V gene lookup returns CDR1 SGHTA and CDR2 FQGNSA. This CDR3 is built from 15 residues. Trimming stripped 3 bases from V and 2 bases from J, with 11 bases between. CDR3 amino acids: CASSFIMPTGNTIYF. The CDR3 DNA reads as TGTGCCAGCAGCTTTATAATGCCTACTGGAAACACCATATATTTT.

The CDR3 loop reads CATSDLTLRDRRYTEAFF. The DNA for the CDR3 is TGTGCCACCAGTGATTTGACCCTGAGGGACAGGAGGTACACTGAAGCTTTCTTT. This chain joins TRBV24-1 and TRBJ1-1, with 8 bases aligning to TRBD1. Germline V gene sequence: CDR1 KGHDR, CDR2 SFDVKD. V lost 0 bases, J lost 3 bases, and 11 bases stayed unmatched. There are 18 residues in the CDR3.

To note about this clone: One end of the junction varies from germline; a read error may be responsible. The chain carries TRBV20-1 and TRBJ2-7; the D gene is possibly TRBD1 (5 bases). Germline V lookup: CDR1 DFQATT, CDR2 SNEGSKA (reference sequence). This CDR3 is built from 11 residues. The CDR3 DNA is TGCAGTGCTCTCCCAGGGATAGATAAGGTCTTC. It specifies CSALPGIDKVF.

This clone turned up a few times. The genes are TRBV4-2 and TRBJ2-7; D might be TRBD2 (6 bases). The CDR3 totals 14 residues. V gave up 2 bases and J gave up 4 bases, with 12 bases separating them. The germline V gene has CDR1 LGHNA and CDR2 YNFKEQ. The CDR3 loop is CASSQSGGRYEQYF. The CDR3 DNA follows: TGTGCCAGCAGCCAAAGCGGAGGGCGGTACGAGCAGTACTTC.

V and J are TRBV7-9 and TRBJ1-1, with no clear D. Germline V gene lookup returns CDR1 SEHNR and CDR2 FQNEAQ (reference sequence). CDR3 size: 14 residues. V shed 8 bases and J shed 3 bases, with 16 bases lying between them. CDR3 nucleotides: TGTGCCAGCGGATACGCGAGGGATTACACTGAAGCTTTCTTT. This codes for CASGYARDYTEAFF.

This chain uses TRBV6-6 with TRBJ1-2; D not certain. The germline V gene has CDR1 MNHNY and CDR2 SVGAGI (reference sequence). V gave up 6 bases and J gave up 1 base, with 6 bases separating them. This CDR3 is built from 12 residues. This CDR3 is CASRGDNYGYTF. The CDR3 DNA follows: TGTGCCAGCAGGGGAGATAACTATGGCTACACCTTC.

The chain uses TRBV7-2 and TRBJ2-5; 11 nucleotides match TRBD2. The V segment lost 5 bases and the J segment 5 bases; nucleotides outside the gene matches: 7. Germline V lookup: CDR1 SGHTA, CDR2 FQGNSA. The CDR3 contains 15 residues. The CDR3 reads CASSATSGSQETQYF. The DNA for the CDR3 is TGTGCCAGCAGCGCTACTAGCGGGAGTCAGGAGACCCAGTACTTC.